The rows below give T cell receptor beta chains drawn from one sample of a study of read filtering for tumor transcriptome and immune sequencing. Using its own MiXCR run on the reads, TCRdb lists one record per CDR3 protein. The sample has about 57,000 distinct CDR3 sequences, 20% to 25% seen once. Sequencing used a population of CD138-negative cells sorted from bone marrow. Receptors were obtained from a donor aged 40 or older with multiple myeloma. Both conserved end residues are part of each CDR3. Fields, in order: D gene, CDR3 length, V gene, J gene, clone size, CDR3 protein, CDR3 DNA. D genes are given only for firm matches. For some rows the clone size is stated as once, few or many, or as a class when expanded; others skip it.

>TRBD1|13|TRBV2|TRBJ1-1|few
CASSFGQDTEAFF
TGTGCCAGCAGTTTTGGACAGGACACTGAAGCTTTCTTT
>.|14|TRBV7-9|TRBJ2-2|many
CASSFFAGTGELFF
TGTGCCAGCAGCTTCTTTGCCGGGACCGGGGAGCTGTTTTTT
>.|13|TRBV4-1|TRBJ1-1|many
CASSQVDLPEAFF
TGCGCCAGCAGCCAAGTCGACCTCCCTGAAGCTTTCTTT
>TRBD2|13|TRBV2|TRBJ2-1|many
CASGGRAGNEQFF
TGTGCCAGCGGGGGGAGGGCCGGCAATGAGCAGTTCTTC
>TRBD2|16|TRBV12-3/TRBV12-4|TRBJ2-1|.
CASSFNPLAGENEQFF
TGTGCCAGCAGTTTCAACCCACTAGCGGGAGAAAATGAGCAGTTCTTC
>.|13|TRBV20-1|TRBJ2-5|many
CSARTFPRETQYF
TGCAGTGCTAGGACCTTTCCCAGAGAGACCCAGTACTTC
>.|14|TRBV7-9|TRBJ2-2|few
CASSLAGRFGELFF
TGTGCCAGCAGCTTAGCGGGGCGATTCGGGGAGCTGTTTTTT
>.|16|TRBV3-1|TRBJ1-5|many
CASSPSGAQGSQPQHF
TGTGCCAGCAGCCCAAGTGGGGCTCAGGGGTCACAGCCCCAGCATTTT
>.|12|TRBV28|TRBJ2-1|.
CASSSSYNEPFF
TGTGCCAGCAGCTCCTCCTACAATGAGCCGTTCTTC
>.|12|TRBV12-3/TRBV12-4|TRBJ1-5|many
CASSFRAQPQHF
TGTGCCAGCAGTTTTCGAGCTCAGCCCCAGCATTTT
>.|15|TRBV5-1|TRBJ2-3|many
CASSFMDSGTDTQYF
TGCGCCAGCAGCTTCATGGACAGCGGCACAGATACGCAGTATTTT
>TRBD2|15|TRBV6-5|TRBJ2-7|many
CASSNRLAGTYEQYF
TGTGCCAGCAGCAACCGACTAGCGGGTACCTACGAGCAGTACTTC
>.|11|TRBV7-9|TRBJ2-5|many
CASRNRETQYF
TGTGCCAGCAGGAACAGAGAGACCCAGTACTTC
>.|9|TRBV20-1|TRBJ1-2|many
CSARAGPGF
TGCAGTGCGAGGGCCGGCCCAGGCTTC
>TRBD1|12|TRBV12-3/TRBV12-4|TRBJ2-7|many
CASSSGQGYRYF
TGTGCCAGCAGTTCGGGACAGGGGTATCGGTACTTC
>.|16|TRBV10-3|TRBJ2-7|.
CAISGKGGRDSYEQYF
TGTGCCATCAGTGGTAAGGGGGGAAGGGACTCCTACGAGCAGTACTTC
>TRBD2|15|TRBV6-5|TRBJ2-1|many
CASSRGGSSYNEQFF
TGTGCCAGCAGTCGGGGGGGCAGCTCCTACAATGAGCAGTTCTTC
>.|15|TRBV7-2|TRBJ2-5|many
CASRFTTLWEETQYF
TGTGCCAGCAGGTTTACCACCCTGTGGGAAGAGACCCAGTACTTC
>.|15|TRBV5-8|TRBJ1-3|.
CASSLEGRSGNTIYF
TGTGCCAGCAGCTTGGAAGGTCGCTCTGGAAACACCATATATTTT
>TRBD2|16|TRBV7-9|TRBJ2-1|many
CASAEDSGGPYNEQFF
TGTGCCAGTGCTGAGGATAGCGGGGGCCCTTACAATGAGCAGTTCTTC
>TRBD2|13|TRBV2|TRBJ2-3|.
CASKEAGADTQYF
TGTGCCAGCAAGGAAGCGGGGGCAGATACGCAGTATTTT
>.|12|TRBV15|TRBJ2-5|many
CATSRDPWTQYF
TGTGCCACCAGCAGAGATCCTTGGACCCAGTACTTC
>.|13|TRBV18|TRBJ1-1|many
CASSSDRNTEAFF
TGTGCCAGCTCTTCGGACAGAAACACTGAAGCTTTCTTT
>.|13|TRBV29-1|TRBJ2-5|many
CSVEPEGTGTQYF
TGCAGCGTTGAACCCGAGGGGACCGGGACCCAGTACTTC
>.|13|TRBV2|TRBJ2-1|many
CASGGVSGNEQFF
TGTGCCAGCGGGGGTGTAAGCGGCAATGAGCAGTTCTTC
>.|14|TRBV28|TRBJ2-3|many
CASSLPGEMHTQYF
TGTGCCAGCAGCTTGCCGGGTGAGATGCATACGCAGTATTTT
>.|16|TRBV7-9|TRBJ2-6|.
CASSHSRVSGANVLTF
TGTGCCAGCAGCCATAGCCGGGTTTCTGGGGCCAACGTCCTGACTTTC
>.|14|TRBV10-3|TRBJ2-7|few
CAISESRRTYEQYF
TGTGCCATCAGTGAGAGCAGGAGGACCTACGAGCAGTACTTC
>.|13|TRBV28|TRBJ2-7|few
CASTSGPHYEQYF
TGTGCCAGCACTTCAGGCCCTCACTACGAGCAGTACTTC
>TRBD1|15|TRBV18|TRBJ2-7|.
CASSRGQGQSYEQYF
TGTGCCAGCTCAAGGGGACAGGGCCAGTCCTACGAGCAGTACTTC
>TRBD2|16|TRBV6-5|TRBJ2-3|few
CASSYRTAGAADTQYF
TGTGCCAGCAGTTATAGGACCGCGGGAGCGGCAGATACGCAGTATTTT
>TRBD2|17|TRBV24-1|TRBJ2-1|medium-sized
CATSDSQLAGKDNEQFF
TGTGCCACCAGTGATTCCCAGTTAGCGGGAAAGGACAATGAGCAGTTCTTC
>.|16|TRBV11-3|TRBJ2-4|few
CASSPGTLQGKNIQYF
TGTGCCAGCAGCCCAGGGACCTTACAGGGCAAAAACATTCAGTACTTC
>TRBD1|15|TRBV20-1|TRBJ1-1|many
CSARERTGHSREAFF
TGCAGTGCTAGAGAGAGGACAGGTCATAGTCGCGAAGCTTTCTTT
>TRBD2|15|TRBV10-3|TRBJ2-3|.
CAITGTRREMRTQYF
TGTGCCATCACTGGGACTAGGCGGGAGATGCGTACGCAGTATTTT
>.|15|TRBV9|TRBJ1-1|.
CASSPRRTSGTEAFF
TGTGCCAGCAGCCCCCGAAGGACCTCTGGAACTGAAGCTTTCTTT
>.|13|TRBV2|TRBJ2-2|many
CASSPSSAGELFF
TGTGCCAGCAGTCCCTCTAGTGCCGGGGAGCTGTTTTTT
>TRBD1|15|TRBV5-1|TRBJ1-2|many
CASSLGQGVYYGYTF
TGCGCCAGCAGCTTGGGGCAGGGGGTTTACTATGGCTACACCTTC
>.|14|TRBV28|TRBJ1-1|many
CASTHGGKNTEAFF
TGTGCCAGCACCCATGGGGGGAAGAACACTGAAGCTTTCTTT
>TRBD1|15|TRBV15|TRBJ1-5|.
CATRQGTHSNQPQHF
TGTGCCACCAGACAGGGGACGCATAGCAATCAGCCCCAGCATTTT
>.|16|TRBV5-1|TRBJ2-5|many
CASSLGGASSQETQYF
TGCGCCAGCAGCTTGGGCGGGGCTAGCAGTCAAGAGACCCAGTACTTC
>.|15|TRBV3-1|TRBJ2-3|many
CASSGGLASTDTQYF
TGTGCCAGCAGCGGCGGGCTAGCGAGCACAGATACGCAGTATTTT
>.|17|TRBV12-5|TRBJ2-6|many
CASGQGQRGLGANVLTF
TGTGCTAGTGGCCAGGGACAGAGAGGACTAGGGGCCAACGTCCTGACTTTC
>.|14|TRBV23-1|TRBJ2-5|.
CASSHSVVEETQYF
TGCGCCAGCAGTCATTCTGTTGTTGAAGAGACCCAGTACTTC
>.|13|TRBV4-2|TRBJ1-5|.
CASSDRVQQPQHF
TGTGCCAGCAGCGATAGGGTGCAACAGCCCCAGCATTTT
>TRBD2|15|TRBV20-1|TRBJ2-3|many
CSAISVRTSAVTQYF
TGCAGTGCTATATCCGTTCGGACTAGCGCCGTGACGCAGTATTTT